Described below is a single T cell receptor (beta chain) sequence and its context. Its antigen is still unknown. These data come from a study of cytomegalovirus exposure and HLA in healthy donors. These donors, healthy bone marrow donors, were studied. Points from the study as a whole: The study assumed roughly uniform donor sequencing depth for presence/absence analyses.

Looked up from germline, CDR1 is MNHEY and CDR2 is SVGAGI. The V and J ends lost 2 bases and 4 bases respectively, with 8 bases between them. The length of the CDR3 is 13 residues. PCR primers comprised 60 Vbeta and 13 Jbeta primers. Assay: immunoSEQ multiplex PCR; the TCRdb copy retains only in-frame clones and omits some. The table shows 150,000 to 200,000 clones, with about 80% occurring only once. The specimen was PBMCs. The TCR comes from a woman aged 40 to 50 in good health and CMV-seronegative. The V and J genes are TRBV6-5 and TRBJ2-5; a weak D match, TRBD1 (5 bases). The CDR3 region is CASSYRGGETQYF. DNA of the CDR3: TGTGCCAGCAGTTACAGGGGTGGAGAGACCCAGTACTTC.